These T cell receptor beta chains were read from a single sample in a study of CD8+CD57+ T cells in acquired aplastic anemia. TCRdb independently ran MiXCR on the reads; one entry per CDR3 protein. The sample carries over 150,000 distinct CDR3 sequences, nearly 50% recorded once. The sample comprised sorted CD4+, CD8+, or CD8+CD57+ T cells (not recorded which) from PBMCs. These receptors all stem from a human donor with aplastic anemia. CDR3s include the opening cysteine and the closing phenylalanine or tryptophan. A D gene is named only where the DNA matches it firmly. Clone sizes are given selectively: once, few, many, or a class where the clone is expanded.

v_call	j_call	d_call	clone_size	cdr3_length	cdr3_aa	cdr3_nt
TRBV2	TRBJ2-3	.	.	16	CASSYSGPFSTDTQYF	TGTGCCAGCAGTTACTCGGGACCTTTTAGCACAGATACGCAGTATTTT
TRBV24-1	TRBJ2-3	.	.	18	CATSDQSGGRLPTDTQYF	TGTGCCACCAGTGACCAAAGTGGGGGGCGCTTACCCACAGATACGCAGTATTTT
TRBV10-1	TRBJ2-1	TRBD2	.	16	CASSVIGLAGVNEQFF	TGCGCCAGCAGTGTGATCGGACTAGCGGGAGTAAATGAGCAGTTCTTC
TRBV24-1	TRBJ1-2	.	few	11	CATSANYGYTF	TGTGCCACCAGTGCTAACTATGGCTACACCTTC
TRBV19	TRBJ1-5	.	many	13	CASSRFFGQPQHF	TGTGCCAGTAGTAGGTTTTTCGGCCAGCCCCAGCATTTT
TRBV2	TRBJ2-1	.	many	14	CASSKQDILDEQFF	TGTGCCAGCAGTAAGCAGGACATTCTGGATGAGCAGTTCTTC
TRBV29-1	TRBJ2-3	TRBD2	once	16	CSVGRLAGVSADTQYF	TGCAGCGTTGGACGACTAGCGGGAGTATCCGCAGATACGCAGTATTTT
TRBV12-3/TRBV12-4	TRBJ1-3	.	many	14	CASSLISSGNTIYF	TGTGCCAGCAGTTTAATAAGCTCTGGAAACACCATATATTTT
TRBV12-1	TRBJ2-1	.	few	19	CASSSPGLAGGPRGNEQFF	TGTGCCAGCAGCTCGCCAGGACTAGCGGGGGGTCCGAGGGGCAATGAGCAGTTCTTC
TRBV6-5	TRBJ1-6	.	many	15	CASSYFDSRPGALHF	TGTGCCAGCAGTTATTTCGACTCCCGTCCGGGGGCCCTCCACTTT
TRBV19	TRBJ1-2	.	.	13	CASLGDRIYGYTF	TGTGCCAGTCTAGGGGATCGCATCTATGGCTACACCTTC
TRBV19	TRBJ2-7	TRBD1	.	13	CAPWDRGVHEQYF	TGTGCCCCTTGGGACAGGGGAGTCCACGAGCAGTACTTC
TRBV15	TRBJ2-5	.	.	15	CATSSNGGAGETLYF	TGTGCCACCAGCAGCAATGGGGGGGCAGGGGAGACCCTGTACTTC
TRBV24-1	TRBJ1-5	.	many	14	CATSEGRGNQPQHF	TGTGCCACCAGTGAGGGGCGGGGAAATCAGCCCCAGCATTTT
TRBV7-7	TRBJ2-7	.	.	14	CASSLGTGLDEQYF	TGTGCTAGCAGCTTAGGGACGGGGCTCGACGAGCAGTACTTC
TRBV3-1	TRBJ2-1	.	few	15	CASGLGALSYNEQFF	TGTGCCAGCGGCCTCGGAGCGCTATCCTACAATGAGCAGTTCTTC
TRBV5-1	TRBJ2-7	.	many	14	CASRDPSGLGEQYF	TGCGCCAGCAGGGACCCTTCGGGGTTGGGGGAGCAGTACTTC
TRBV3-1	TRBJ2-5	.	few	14	CASSPRLEGETQYF	TGTGCCAGCAGCCCTCGACTAGAAGGTGAGACCCAGTACTTC
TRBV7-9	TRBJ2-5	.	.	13	CASRFSVQETQYF	TGTGCCAGCAGGTTCAGTGTCCAAGAGACCCAGTACTTC
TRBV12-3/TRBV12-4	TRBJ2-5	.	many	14	CASSYPQGQETQYF	TGTGCCAGCAGTTACCCCCAGGGGCAGGAGACCCAGTACTTC
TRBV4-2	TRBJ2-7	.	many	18	CASSQEGPQGWGSYEQYF	TGTGCCAGCAGCCAAGAAGGGCCGCAAGGATGGGGGTCCTACGAGCAGTACTTC
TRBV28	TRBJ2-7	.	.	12	CVSSPGGSEQYF	TGTGTCAGCAGCCCTGGGGGGTCCGAGCAGTACTTC
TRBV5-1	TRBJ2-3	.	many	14	CASSPRPVTDTQYF	TGCGCCAGCAGTCCCCGCCCTGTCACAGATACGCAGTATTTT
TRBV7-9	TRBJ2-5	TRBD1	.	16	CASSLELGTGGETQYF	TGTGCCAGCAGCTTAGAGCTCGGGACAGGGGGAGAGACCCAGTACTTC
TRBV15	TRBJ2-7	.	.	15	CATSSLRRSGNEQYF	TGTGCCACCAGCAGTCTGCGGCGCTCCGGGAACGAGCAGTACTTC
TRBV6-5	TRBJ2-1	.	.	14	CASSYPGQGNEQFF	TGTGCCAGCAGTTACCCGGGACAAGGCAATGAGCAGTTCTTC
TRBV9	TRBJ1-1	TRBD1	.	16	CASSVGQGARNTEAFF	TGTGCCAGCAGCGTAGGACAGGGGGCGCGGAACACTGAAGCTTTCTTT
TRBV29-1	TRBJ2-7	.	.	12	CSVQAGAHEQYF	TGCAGCGTGCAAGCGGGCGCTCACGAGCAGTACTTC
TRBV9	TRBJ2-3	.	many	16	CASSVGLAVRTDTQYF	TGTGCCAGCAGCGTAGGGTTGGCGGTTCGTACAGATACGCAGTATTTT